This note documents a single TCR beta chain sequence. Which antigen it targets is not known. Base-call qualities are not available, and no considerably larger clone is one nucleotide away. Explained via the paper, the treatment or condition label denotes: live attenuated yellow fever vaccine strain. A standard Ficoll-Paque protocol was used to isolate PBMCs from peripheral blood. Dynabeads CD4 and CD8 positive selection kits were used to isolate the CD4 and CD8 T-cell fractions. TriZol was used to extract RNA from bulk PBMCs, CD4 and CD8 fractions, and dextramer-positive and dextramer-negative fractions. V is pared back by 1 base and J by 6 bases, with 13 bases lying between the germline termini. The CDR3 sequence holds 16 residues, the cysteine and phenylalanine included. The entry retains the CDR3 DNA only, 48 bases that are in frame from base 1. The germline V gene (reference sequence) specifies LGHDT as CDR1 and YNNKEL as CDR2.

This sample is part of a study of T cells after yellow fever vaccination (dated by TCRdb to between 2018 and 2021). General notes on the study: The SMART-Seq v4 Ultra Low Input RNA kit was used to prepare libraries from fractions with low cell numbers. To follow T-cell clones before and after both primary and booster YFV17D yellow fever vaccination, bulk TCR alpha and beta repertoires underwent longitudinal sequencing. Two healthy male donors, one aged 18 to 29 and one aged 30 to 40 years, made up the cohort. Blood was drawn at multiple timepoints before and after primary and secondary immunization, with bulk PBMC replicates and cell subsets isolated.

The listed sequencing device is Illumina NovaSeq 6000. Synthesis of TCR cDNA relied on 5'RACE template switching, a step that introduced a universal primer site along with unique molecular identifiers. Priming for cDNA synthesis came from both the TCR alpha and TCR beta constant segments. Library amplification used two PCR steps, and the second PCR step added sample barcodes and sequencing adapters. Sequencing of libraries was performed on Illumina HiSeq 2500 (2x100 bp) or NovaSeq (2x150 bp). As for the authors' bioinformatics: MIGEC handled demultiplexing of reads and collapsing into UMI consensus sequences, while MiXCR performed V(D)J alignment. Vaccine-responding clonotypes were identified with edgeR using replicate PBMC samples, with FDR below 0.01 and a log2 fold change above 5 up to day 15 being required. CD4 or CD8 identity was assigned to each bulk clonotype according to whether the clonotype was present at higher abundance in the sequenced CD4 repertoire or the sequenced CD8 repertoire. The raw public data were reprocessed by TCRdb itself: fastp quality trimming at Q25, MiXCR clonotype calling, in-frame beta chains only. Each entry is one CDR3 protein sequence, shown with its most common DNA and genes. These V and J calls are TCRdb output, not the study's own analysis. The table for this sample lists some 300,000 distinct CDR3 sequences; 8.7% of them were counted only once. The ten largest account for around 3.5% of the sample.

On the study overall, not on this receptor specifically: FACS-sorted repertoires could contain abundant contaminating clonotypes from the bulk population, so computational filtering was required. Compared with the primary T-cell response, the secondary T-cell response was weaker but faster, peaking on day 5 rather than day 15. Most clones expanded after primary vaccination were re-detected after the booster (almost 97% of CD4 and around 88% of CD8), suggesting broad memory maintenance. The study included only a couple of donors, which limits how far the findings can be generalized. A small share of clonotypes was detected in both CD4 and CD8 compartments, with the overlap likely arising from convergent recombination.

The chain is assembled from TRBV3-1 and TRBJ1-6, with no reliable assignment of the D segment. The source is a man aged 18-30 years who received the YFV17D yellow fever vaccine. Sample: CD4+ T cells sorted from PBMCs, taken 5 days after the yellow fever booster vaccination. The CDR3 is CASSQVSGSPNSPLHF. The DNA is as follows: TGTGCCAGCAGCCAAGTATCCGGGAGCCCTAATTCACCCCTCCACTTT. The full variable domain, completed from the reference TRBV3-1 and TRBJ1-6 proteins outside the CDR3, reads DTAVSQTPKYLVTQMGNDKSIKCEQNLGHDTMYWYKQDSKKFLKIMFSYNNKELIINETVPNRFSPKSPDKAHLNLHINSLELGDSAVYFCASSQVSGSPNSPLHFGNGTRLTVT.